This T cell receptor (beta chain) was recovered during a study of patients and donors after allogeneic stem cell transplantation. TCRdb analysed the RT-PCR reads with MiXCR anew, one entry per CDR3 protein. Altogether 800,000 to 1,000,000 distinct CDR3 sequences are present, around 17% being singletons, with the ten largest covering under 6.5%. The CDR3 contains 15 residues. Germline-derived CDR1 and CDR2 are LGHDT and YNNKEL (reference sequence). V shed 3 bases and J shed 5 bases, with 16 bases lying between them. Sample: blood, either unsorted or a sorted T cell fraction (not recorded which). The sequence was obtained from a human donor who was either an allogeneic HSCT recipient or a stem cell or donor lymphocyte infusion donor (not recorded which). It is not recorded whose cells these are; they may come from a transplant donor. The chain employs TRBV3-1 and TRBJ1-1, with D perhaps TRBD1 (6 bases). CDR3 residues: CASSHGAGAHTEAFF. CDR3 bases: TGTGCCAGCAGCCATGGGGCGGGGGCGCATACTGAAGCTTTCTTT.